This T cell receptor (beta chain) was profiled in a study of T cells expressing NK-cell markers. The CDR3 has 19 amino acids. Germline-derived CDR1 and CDR2 are LNHDA and SQIVND (reference sequence). Following a re-call of the 5' RACE reads, TCRdb has one entry per CDR3 protein and lacks DNA. Its listing shows 500,000 to 700,000 distinct CDR3 sequences. The material sequenced was blood T cells: a sorted CD56 or NKG2C T cell subset, CD4+ or CD8+ T cells, or bulk PBMC T cells (not recorded which). This chain links TRBV19 with TRBJ2-3; absent DNA, TCRdb's TRBD2 call cannot be checked. This TCR was sampled from a man younger than 35 in good health. CDR3 residues: CASSKGLGKLLPNTDTQYF. Using reference TRBV19 and TRBJ2-3 for the parts outside the CDR3, the full variable domain is DGGITQSPKYLFRKEGQNVTLSCEQNLNHDAMYWYRQDPGQGLRLIYYSQIVNDFQKGDIAEGYSVSREKKESFPLTVTSAQKNPTAFYLCASSKGLGKLLPNTDTQYFGPGTRLTVL.